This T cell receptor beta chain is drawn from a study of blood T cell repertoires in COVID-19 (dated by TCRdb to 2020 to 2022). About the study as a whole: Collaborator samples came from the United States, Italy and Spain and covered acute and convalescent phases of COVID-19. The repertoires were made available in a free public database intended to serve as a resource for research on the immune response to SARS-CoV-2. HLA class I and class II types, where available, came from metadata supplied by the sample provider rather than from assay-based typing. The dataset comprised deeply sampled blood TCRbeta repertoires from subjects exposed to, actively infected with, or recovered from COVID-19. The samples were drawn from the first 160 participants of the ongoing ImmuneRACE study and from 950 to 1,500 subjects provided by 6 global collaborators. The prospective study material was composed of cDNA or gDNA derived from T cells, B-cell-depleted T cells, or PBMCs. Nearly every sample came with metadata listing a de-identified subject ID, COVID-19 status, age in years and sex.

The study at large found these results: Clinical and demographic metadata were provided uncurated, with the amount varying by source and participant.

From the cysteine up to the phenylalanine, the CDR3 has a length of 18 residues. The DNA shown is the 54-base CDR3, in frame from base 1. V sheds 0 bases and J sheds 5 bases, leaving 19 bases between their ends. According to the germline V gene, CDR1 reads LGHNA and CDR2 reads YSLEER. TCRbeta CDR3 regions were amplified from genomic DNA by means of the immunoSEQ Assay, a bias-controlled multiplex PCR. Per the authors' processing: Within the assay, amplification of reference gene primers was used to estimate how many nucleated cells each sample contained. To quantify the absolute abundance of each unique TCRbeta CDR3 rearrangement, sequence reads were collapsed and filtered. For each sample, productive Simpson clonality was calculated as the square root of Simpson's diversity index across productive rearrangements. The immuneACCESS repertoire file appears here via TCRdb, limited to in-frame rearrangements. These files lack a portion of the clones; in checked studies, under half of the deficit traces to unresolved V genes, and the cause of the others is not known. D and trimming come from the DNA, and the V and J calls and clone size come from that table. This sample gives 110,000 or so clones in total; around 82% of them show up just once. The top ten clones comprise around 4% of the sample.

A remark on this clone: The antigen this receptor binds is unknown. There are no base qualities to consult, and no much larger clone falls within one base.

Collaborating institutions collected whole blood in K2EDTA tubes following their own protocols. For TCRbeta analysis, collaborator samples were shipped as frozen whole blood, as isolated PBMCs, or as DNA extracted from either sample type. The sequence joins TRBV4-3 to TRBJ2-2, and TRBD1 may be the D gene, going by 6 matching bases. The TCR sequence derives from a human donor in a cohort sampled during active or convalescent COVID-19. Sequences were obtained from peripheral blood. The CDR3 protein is CASSQEQPLGAWTGELFF. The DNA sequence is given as TGCGCCAGCAGCCAAGAACAACCTCTGGGGGCGTGGACCGGGGAGCTGTTTTTT.